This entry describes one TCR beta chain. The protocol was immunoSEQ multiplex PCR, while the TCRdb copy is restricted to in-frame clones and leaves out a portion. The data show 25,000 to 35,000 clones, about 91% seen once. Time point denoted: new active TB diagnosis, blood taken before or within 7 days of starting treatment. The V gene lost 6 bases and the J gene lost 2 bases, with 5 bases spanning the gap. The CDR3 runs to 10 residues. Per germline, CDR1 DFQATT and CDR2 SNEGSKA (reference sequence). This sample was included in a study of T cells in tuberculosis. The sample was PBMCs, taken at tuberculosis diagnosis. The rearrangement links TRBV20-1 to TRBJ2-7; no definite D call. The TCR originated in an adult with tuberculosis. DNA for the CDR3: TGCAGTGCCGGTACCTACGAGCAGTACTTC. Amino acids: CSAGTYEQYF.